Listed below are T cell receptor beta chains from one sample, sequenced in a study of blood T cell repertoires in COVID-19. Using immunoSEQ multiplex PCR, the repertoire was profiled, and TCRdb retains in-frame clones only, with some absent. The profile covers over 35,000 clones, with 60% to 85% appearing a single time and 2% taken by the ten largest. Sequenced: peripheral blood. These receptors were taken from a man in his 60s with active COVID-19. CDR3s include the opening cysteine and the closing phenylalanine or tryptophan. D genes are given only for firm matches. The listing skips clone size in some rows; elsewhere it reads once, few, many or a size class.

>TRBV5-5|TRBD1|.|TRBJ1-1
CASSLLGTGGENTEAFF
TGTGCCAGCAGCTTGTTGGGGACAGGGGGCGAGAACACTGAAGCTTTCTTT
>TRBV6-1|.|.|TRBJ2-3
CASSDGITVGADTQYF
TGTGCCAGCAGTGACGGGATTACGGTTGGGGCAGATACGCAGTATTTT
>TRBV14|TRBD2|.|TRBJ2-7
CASSHLGGSYNEQYF
TGTGCCAGCAGCCACCTTGGCGGGAGTTACAACGAGCAGTACTTC
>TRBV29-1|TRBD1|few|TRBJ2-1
CSVGGTAYNEQFF
TGCAGCGTTGGGGGGACAGCCTACAATGAGCAGTTCTTC
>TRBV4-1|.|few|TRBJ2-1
CASSQGGGYNEQFF
TGCGCCAGCAGCCAAGGGGGCGGTTACAATGAGCAGTTCTTC
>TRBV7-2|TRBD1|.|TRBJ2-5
CASSPSYRGLEYF
TGTGCCAGCAGCCCATCATACAGGGGCCTGGAGTACTTC
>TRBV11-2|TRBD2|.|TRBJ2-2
CASSSLAGGVGELFF
TGTGCCAGCAGCTCCCTAGCGGGAGGGGTCGGGGAGCTGTTTTTT
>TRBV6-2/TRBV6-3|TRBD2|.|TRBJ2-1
CASSPNTGLADNEQFF
TGTGCCAGCAGCCCAAATACCGGACTAGCGGACAATGAGCAGTTCTTC
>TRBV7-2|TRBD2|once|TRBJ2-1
CASSLAGGNYNEQFF
TGTGCCAGCAGCTTAGCGGGGGGGAATTACAATGAGCAGTTCTTC
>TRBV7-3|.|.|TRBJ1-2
CASSPTGSEGYGYTF
TGTGCCAGCAGCCCCACAGGGTCAGAGGGCTATGGCTACACCTTC
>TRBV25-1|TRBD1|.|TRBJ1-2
CASSELIGVGTGGNGYTF
TGTGCCAGCAGTGAATTAATCGGTGTGGGGACAGGGGGCAATGGCTACACCTTC
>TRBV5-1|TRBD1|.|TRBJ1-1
CASSWDRGSTEAFF
TGCGCCAGCAGCTGGGACAGGGGGAGCACTGAAGCTTTCTTT
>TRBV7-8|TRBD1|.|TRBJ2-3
CASSPDRGDTQYF
TGTGCCAGCAGCCCGGACAGGGGAGATACGCAGTATTTT
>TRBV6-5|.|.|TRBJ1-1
CASVGTVEAFF
TGTGCCAGCGTGGGCACGGTTGAAGCTTTCTTT
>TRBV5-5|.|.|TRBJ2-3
CASSLQGGSTDTQYF
TGTGCCAGCAGCTTGCAGGGGGGATCCACAGATACGCAGTATTTT
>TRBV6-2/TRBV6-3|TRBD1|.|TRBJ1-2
CASSYPGQIRGYTF
TGTGCCAGCAGTTACCCGGGACAGATACGTGGCTACACCTTC
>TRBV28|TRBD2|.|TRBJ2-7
CASSPGGRSNYEQYF
TGTGCCAGCAGTCCCGGCGGGAGGTCTAACTACGAGCAGTACTTC
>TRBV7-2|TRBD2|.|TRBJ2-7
CASSAAAGFSYEQYF
TGTGCCAGCAGCGCGGCAGCGGGATTCTCCTACGAGCAGTACTTC
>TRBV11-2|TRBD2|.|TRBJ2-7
CASSLGPLSGATKAYEQYF
TGTGCCAGCAGCTTAGGGCCGCTTAGCGGGGCTACTAAAGCCTACGAGCAGTACTTC
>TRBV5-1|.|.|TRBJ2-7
CASSQGGAYEQYF
TGCGCCAGCAGCCAAGGGGGGGCCTACGAGCAGTACTTC
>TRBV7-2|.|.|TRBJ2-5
CASSLVQRETQYF
TGTGCCAGCAGCTTAGTTCAGCGAGAGACCCAGTACTTC
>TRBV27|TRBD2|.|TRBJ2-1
CASSKIPSGRASYNEQFF
TGTGCCAGCAGTAAAATTCCTAGCGGGAGGGCCTCCTACAATGAGCAGTTCTTC
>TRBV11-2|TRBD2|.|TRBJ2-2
CASSLVRGVGELFF
TGTGCCAGCAGCTTAGTGCGGGGGGTCGGGGAGCTGTTTTTT
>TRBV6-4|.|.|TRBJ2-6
CASSEQGSGANVLTF
TGTGCCAGCAGTGAACAGGGCTCTGGGGCCAACGTCCTGACTTTC
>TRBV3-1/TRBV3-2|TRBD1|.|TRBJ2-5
CASSQGTGKETQYF
TGTGCCAGCAGCCAAGGGACAGGGAAAGAGACCCAGTACTTC
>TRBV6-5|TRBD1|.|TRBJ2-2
CASIRQGWGGELFF
TGTGCCAGCATCCGACAGGGGTGGGGCGGGGAGCTGTTTTTT
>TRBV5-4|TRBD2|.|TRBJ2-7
CASSPPGLAYEQYF
TGTGCCAGCAGCCCACCGGGACTAGCCTACGAGCAGTACTTC
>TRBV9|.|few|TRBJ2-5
CASSLSAELYQETQYF
TGTGCCAGCTCCCTTTCAGCGGAGCTTTACCAAGAGACCCAGTACTTC
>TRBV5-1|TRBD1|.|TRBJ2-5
CASSLLGTGEETQYF
TGCGCCAGCAGCTTGCTTGGGACAGGGGAGGAGACCCAGTACTTC
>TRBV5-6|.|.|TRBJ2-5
CASSLAVETQYF
TGTGCCAGCAGCCTAGCCGTAGAGACCCAGTACTTC
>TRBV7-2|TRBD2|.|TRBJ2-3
CASSRSGGADTQYF
TGTGCCAGCAGCCGGAGCGGGGGGGCAGATACGCAGTATTTT
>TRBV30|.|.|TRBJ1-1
CAWSVQVNTEAFF
TGTGCCTGGAGTGTACAGGTGAACACTGAAGCTTTCTTT
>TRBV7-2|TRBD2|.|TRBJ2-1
CASSLAGGAYNEQFF
TGTGCCAGCAGCCTAGCGGGAGGGGCCTACAATGAGCAGTTCTTC
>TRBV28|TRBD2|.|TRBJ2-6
CASSFGWASGRAGANVLTF
TGTGCCAGCAGTTTTGGCTGGGCTAGCGGGAGGGCTGGGGCCAACGTCCTGACTTTC
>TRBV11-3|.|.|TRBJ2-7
CASSFYNDEQYF
TGTGCCAGCAGCTTTTATAATGACGAGCAGTACTTC
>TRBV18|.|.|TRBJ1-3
CASAVQKSSGNTIYF
TGTGCCAGCGCCGTACAGAAAAGCTCTGGAAACACCATATATTTT
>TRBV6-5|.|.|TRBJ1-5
CASSYGHHSNQPQHF
TGTGCCAGCAGTTACGGGCACCATAGCAATCAGCCCCAGCATTTT
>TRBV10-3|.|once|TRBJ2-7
CAITPGGEQYF
TGTGCCATCACCCCCGGGGGCGAGCAGTACTTC
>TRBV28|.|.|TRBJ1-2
CASRASAWYTF
TGTGCCAGCAGGGCATCTGCCTGGTACACCTTC
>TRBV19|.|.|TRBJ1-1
CASSTQPRLSTEAFF
TGTGCCAGTAGTACGCAACCCCGACTGAGCACTGAAGCTTTCTTT
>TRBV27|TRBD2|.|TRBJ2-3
CASGGLAGGLGDTQYF
TGTGCCAGCGGGGGTCTAGCGGGGGGGCTCGGAGATACGCAGTATTTT
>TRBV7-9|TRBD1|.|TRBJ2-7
CASSSPGQGIHEQYF
TGTGCCAGCAGCAGTCCGGGACAGGGGATCCACGAGCAGTACTTC
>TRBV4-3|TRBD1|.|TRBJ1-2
CASSQGTGGAGVYGYTF
TGCGCCAGCAGCCAGGGGACAGGGGGCGCAGGGGTTTATGGCTACACCTTC
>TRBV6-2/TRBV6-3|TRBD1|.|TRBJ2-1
CASSPYDRADRNEQFF
TGTGCCAGCAGCCCTTACGACAGGGCGGATCGGAATGAGCAGTTCTTC
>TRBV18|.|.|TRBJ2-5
CASSPPAAAQYF
TGTGCCAGCTCACCCCCCGCCGCGGCCCAGTACTTC
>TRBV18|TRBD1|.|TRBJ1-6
CASSPGQGLGSPLHF
TGTGCCAGCTCACCGGGACAGGGTCTAGGATCACCCCTCCACTTT
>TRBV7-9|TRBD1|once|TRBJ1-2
CASSSGQGFNYGYTF
TGTGCCAGCAGCTCAGGACAGGGGTTTAACTATGGCTACACCTTC
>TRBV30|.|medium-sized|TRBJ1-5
CAWAPQGNQPQHF
TGTGCCTGGGCCCCCCAGGGCAATCAGCCCCAGCATTTT
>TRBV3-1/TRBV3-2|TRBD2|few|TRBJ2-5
CASSRLFLGGAGETQYF
TGTGCCAGCAGCCGCCTGTTCCTCGGGGGGGCCGGAGAGACCCAGTACTTC
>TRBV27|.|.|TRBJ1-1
CASSSVNTEAFF
TGTGCCAGCAGTTCCGTGAACACTGAAGCTTTCTTT
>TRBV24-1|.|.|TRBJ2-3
CATSRGDTQYF
TGTGCCACCTCCCGGGGGGATACGCAGTATTTT
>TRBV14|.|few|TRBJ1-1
CASSSYLTGFSGTEAFF
TGTGCCAGCAGCTCCTACCTCACAGGGTTTTCAGGCACTGAAGCTTTCTTT
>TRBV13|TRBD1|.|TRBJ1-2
CASSFHSGTGGNYGYTF
TGTGCCAGCAGCTTTCATTCCGGGACAGGGGGAAACTATGGCTACACCTTC
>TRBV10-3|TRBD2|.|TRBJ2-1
CAIMGGQTSGKDEQFF
TGTGCCATCATGGGGGGGCAGACTAGCGGGAAAGATGAGCAGTTCTTC
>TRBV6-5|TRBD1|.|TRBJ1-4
CASSRGQADEKLFF
TGTGCCAGCAGCCGAGGACAGGCCGATGAAAAACTGTTTTTT
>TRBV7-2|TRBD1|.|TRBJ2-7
CASSLAGQGAYEQYF
TGTGCCAGCAGCTTAGCGGGACAGGGGGCCTACGAGCAGTACTTC
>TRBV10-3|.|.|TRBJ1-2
CATTDGTGREGGYTF
TGTGCCACAACGGATGGGACGGGCAGGGAGGGGGGCTACACCTTC
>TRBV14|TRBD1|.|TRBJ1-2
CASSPGGQGVFYGYTF
TGTGCCAGCAGCCCCGGGGGCCAGGGGGTCTTCTATGGCTACACCTTC